Each of the 2 T cell receptor beta chains below was sequenced from the same sample in a study of blood T cell repertoires in COVID-19. Sequencing was performed with immunoSEQ multiplex PCR; in TCRdb, only in-frame clones are kept and a portion is missing. The sample includes under 200,000 clones, roughly 83% of them seen just once. The sequenced material came from peripheral blood. These receptors all stem from a woman in her sixties or seventies with acute or convalescent COVID-19.

The genes are TRBV19 and TRBJ2-7; maybe TRBD1 (6 bases). Trimming left V 3 bases short and J 6 bases short, with 15 bases between. This CDR3 contains 14 residues. Germline CDR1 reads LNHDA; CDR2 reads SQIVND (reference sequence). The CDR3 is CASSMWGRLGEQYF. CDR3 DNA sequence: TGTGCCAGTAGTATGTGGGGGCGGCTCGGCGAGCAGTACTTC.

This clone occurred a few times. The J gene is TRBJ2-3, the V gene TRBV7-6, with TRBD2 identical over 11 bases. V lost 5 bases, J lost 4 bases, and 11 bases stayed unmatched. Germline V gene sequence: CDR1 SGHVS, CDR2 FNYEAQ. The CDR3 consists of 17 residues. CDR3 bases: TGTGCCAGCAGCGGAACTAGCGGGGGCCCTTTTTCAGATACGCAGTATTTT. Encoded protein: CASSGTSGGPFSDTQYF.